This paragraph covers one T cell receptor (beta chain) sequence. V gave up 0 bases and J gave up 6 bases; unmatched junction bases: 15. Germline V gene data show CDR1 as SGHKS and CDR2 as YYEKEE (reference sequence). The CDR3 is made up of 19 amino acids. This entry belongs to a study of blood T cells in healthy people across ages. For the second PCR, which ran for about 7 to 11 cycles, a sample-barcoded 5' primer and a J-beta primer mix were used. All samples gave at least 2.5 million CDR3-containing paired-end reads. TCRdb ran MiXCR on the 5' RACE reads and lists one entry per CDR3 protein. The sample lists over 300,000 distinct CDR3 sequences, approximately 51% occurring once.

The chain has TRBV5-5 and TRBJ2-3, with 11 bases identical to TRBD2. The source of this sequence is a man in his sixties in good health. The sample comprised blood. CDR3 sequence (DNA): TGTGCCAGCAGCTTGGAAGGGTTTGGGCTAGCGGGAGGTCCCGATACGCAGTATTTT. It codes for CASSLEGFGLAGGPDTQYF.